Below are 18 T cell receptor beta chains sequenced from a single sample in a study of CD8+CD57+ T cells in acquired aplastic anemia. Genomic DNA constituted the template upon which TCR beta VDJ and CDR3 profiling was performed. TCRdb reprocessed the reads with MiXCR, giving one entry per CDR3 protein. The sample contains roughly 63,000 distinct CDR3 sequences, 45% to 55% of which appear only once. The sequenced sample consisted of sorted CD4+, CD8+, or CD8+CD57+ T cells (not recorded which) from PBMCs. These TCRs come from a human donor in good health, serving as a control.

In its sample, this clonotype was seen a few times. The V gene is TRBV11-3, the J gene TRBJ2-1; 9 positions match TRBD2. With V trimmed by 1 base and J by 8 bases, 3 bases remained unmatched. CDR1 and CDR2 (germline): SGHNT, YENEEA. This CDR3 spans 14 amino acids. Written as DNA, the CDR3 is TGTGCCAGCAGCTTAGTTAGCGGGGGACATGAGCAGTTCTTC. Protein product: CASSLVSGGHEQFF.

The sample holds one count of this clonotype. This chain joins TRBV7-6 and TRBJ2-1, with TRBD2 as a possible D gene (5 bases). The germline gives CDR1 SGHVS, CDR2 FNYEAQ. V was cut by 6 bases and J by 7 bases, with 25 bases left in between. The CDR3 extends over 17 amino acids. CDR3 DNA: TGTGCCAGCAGTCCAAGACCACCGGGATCTCTACGTAATGAGCAGTTCTTC. Translating gives CASSPRPPGSLRNEQFF.

The genes are TRBV11-1 and TRBJ1-2; D possibly corresponds to TRBD1 (6 bases). From germline, CDR1 is SGHAT and CDR2 FQDESV (reference sequence). The V end was cut by 0 bases, the J end by 2 bases, with 22 bases between. This CDR3 comprises 19 residues. The CDR3 spells CASSLAIGTTGQTNYGYTF. The CDR3 coding sequence is TGTGCCAGCAGCTTAGCGATTGGGACAACCGGACAGACCAACTATGGCTACACCTTC.

In its sample, this clonotype was seen once. CDR3 region: CSARDRRVSNEQFF. Here the CDR3 DNA reads TGCAGTGCTAGAGACAGGAGAGTGTCCAATGAGCAGTTCTTC. The chain joins TRBV20-1 to TRBJ2-1; D remains ambiguous. Trimming removed 0 bases at V and 6 bases at J, with 12 bases between. This CDR3 has 14 residues. Per germline, CDR1 DFQATT and CDR2 SNEGSKA (reference sequence).

The chain has TRBV24-1 and TRBJ1-1; the D is unclear. CDR3 length: 14 residues. CDR1 is KGHDR, CDR2 SFDVKD, per germline. The germline V and J ends were trimmed by 4 bases and 6 bases, with 14 bases remaining between them. CDR3 DNA: TGTGCCACCAGTGACTCGGGTGGGTTCTCTGAAGCTTTCTTT. Protein sequence: CATSDSGGFSEAFF.

This clonotype showed up many times. The V call is TRBV7-2, the J call TRBJ2-7, with 13 nucleotides matching TRBD2. CDR3 size: 15 residues. Trimming at V came to 3 bases and at J to 7 bases, leaving 6 bases not matched to a gene. Germline lookup yields CDR1 SGHTA and CDR2 FQGNSA. DNA of the CDR3: TGTGCCAGCAGCTTCACTAGCGGGGGGGCCGGGGAGCAGTACTTC. It specifies CASSFTSGGAGEQYF.

For the CDR3, the DNA is TGTGCCAGCAGCCCCCCCGACCGCTATGGCTACACCTTC. Its translation is CASSPPDRYGYTF. V is TRBV7-2 and J is TRBJ1-2; D is uncertain. CDR1 SGHTA and CDR2 FQGNSA come from the germline V gene. This CDR3 has 13 residues. Deletions cut 5 bases from V and 4 bases from J, with 11 bases between.

The chain links TRBV9 to TRBJ1-1, with D perhaps matching TRBD1 (5 bases). CDR1 is SGDLS and CDR2 is YYNGEE in the germline V gene. The CDR3 loop spans 13 amino acids. Trimming left V 4 bases short and J 1 base short, with 8 bases between. The CDR3 region is CASSRGGNTEAFF. CDR3 nucleotides: TGTGCCAGCAGCCGCGGGGGGAACACTGAAGCTTTCTTT.

The CDR3 protein is CASSELAGDDEQYF. The CDR3, as DNA: TGTGCCAGCAGTGAACTAGCGGGGGATGACGAGCAGTACTTC. The chain has TRBV2 and TRBJ2-7; 10 bases map to TRBD2. With V trimmed by 2 bases and J by 5 bases, 3 bases remained unmatched. The CDR3 sequence is 14 residues long. Per germline, CDR1 SNHLY and CDR2 FYNNEI.

CDR3 sequence (DNA): TGCGCCAGCAGCTTACGGGGGGTCAGTCAAGAGACCCAGTACTTC. Translating it yields CASSLRGVSQETQYF. The chain employs TRBV5-1 and TRBJ2-5; 7 positions match TRBD2. The CDR3 loop spans 15 amino acids. Germline values: CDR1 SGHRS, CDR2 YFSETQ. V lost 2 bases to trimming and J lost 2 bases; unmatched junction nucleotides: 6.

The V call is TRBV2, the J call TRBJ1-5, with 7 bases that match TRBD1. Germline CDR1 reads SNHLY; CDR2 reads FYNNEI. Trimming took 8 bases from V and 0 from J; bases not matched to a gene: 7. CDR3 length equals 15 residues. This chain's CDR3 is CASVDRLYSNQPQHF. The CDR3 DNA follows: TGTGCCAGCGTGGACAGGCTCTATAGCAATCAGCCCCAGCATTTT.

The chain recombines TRBV19 with TRBJ1-1; D might be TRBD1 (5 bases). Trimming shortened V by 6 bases and J by 0 bases, and 11 bases separated the two germline ends. Germline V gene lookup returns CDR1 LNHDA and CDR2 SQIVND (reference sequence). This CDR3 has 14 residues. As DNA, the CDR3 is TGTGCCAGTAGCAAGACGGGACTGAACACTGAAGCTTTCTTT. This codes for CASSKTGLNTEAFF.

The chain couples TRBV7-2 to TRBJ1-6, with D unclear. This CDR3 region has 14 residues. V lost 6 bases and J 6 bases, leaving 12 bases between the germline ends. In germline, CDR1 is SGHTA, CDR2 FQGNSA. DNA for the CDR3: TGTGCCAGCAGACTAGCGGTAATTAATTCACCCCTCCACTTT. Translation: CASRLAVINSPLHF. The full variable domain, with the rest looked up from reference TRBV7-2 and TRBJ1-6, is GAGVSQSPSNKVTEKGKDVELRCDPISGHTALYWYRQSLGQGLEFLIYFQGNSAPDKSGLPSDRFSAERTGGSVSTLTIQRTQQEDSAVYLCASRLAVINSPLHFGNGTRLTVT.

This clonotype was seen many times. The genes are TRBV29-1 and TRBJ2-3; 12 nucleotides match TRBD2. Trimming removed 1 base from V and 5 bases from J; junction bases left unmatched: 16. Germline-derived CDR1 and CDR2 are SQVTM and ANQGSEA. This CDR3 has 19 amino acids. The CDR3 region is CSVEARLAGGPGVLDTQYF. CDR3 in DNA: TGCAGCGTTGAAGCGCGCCTAGCGGGGGGGCCAGGCGTTCTAGATACGCAGTATTTT.

The CDR3 nucleotides read TGTGCCACCAGTGACCAAAGCTATGGCTACACCTTC. It codes for CATSDQSYGYTF. V is TRBV24-1 and J is TRBJ1-2; D unclear. The ends were cut back, 4 bases at V and 4 bases at J, with 6 bases in the middle. This CDR3 has 12 residues. Germline V CDR1 and CDR2: KGHDR, SFDVKD.

The rearrangement joins TRBV10-3 to TRBJ2-5; D may be TRBD1 (7 bases). The germline V and J ends were trimmed by 2 bases and 4 bases, with 20 bases remaining between them. CDR1 and CDR2 (germline): ENHRY, SYGVKD. CDR3 length: 17 residues. The CDR3 protein is CAISEAYKAGGGETQYF. The DNA of the CDR3 is TGTGCCATCAGTGAGGCCTACAAGGCAGGGGGAGGAGAGACCCAGTACTTC.

The chain recombines TRBV27 with TRBJ2-1, with D possibly being TRBD2 (6 bases). V was pared by 5 bases and J by 6 bases, with 23 bases between. This CDR3 is 17 amino acids long. Germline CDR1 is MNHEY and CDR2 is SMNVEV (reference sequence). The CDR3 loop is CASSKLPGDWRSNEQFF. CDR3 in DNA: TGTGCCAGCAGTAAACTGCCGGGGGACTGGCGAAGCAATGAGCAGTTCTTC.

This clonotype was detected many times. The CDR3 reads CASSEWTGNQPQHF. The CDR3, as DNA: TGTGCCAGCAGTGAATGGACAGGTAATCAGCCCCAGCATTTT. The chain couples TRBV2 to TRBJ1-5; TRBD1 matches 7 bases. J gave up 4 bases and V 2 bases, and 2 bases lay outside the gene matches. Per the germline V gene, CDR1 is SNHLY and CDR2 is FYNNEI. The length of the CDR3 is 14 residues. Together with reference TRBV2 and TRBJ1-5, the CDR3 gives the full variable domain: EPEVTQTPSHQVTQMGQEVILRCVPISNHLYFYWYRQILGQKVEFLVSFYNNEISEKSEIFDDQFSVERPDGSNFTLKIRSTKLEDSAMYFCASSEWTGNQPQHFGDGTRLSIL.